This T cell receptor beta chain was found in a study of CD8 T cells in ankylosing spondylitis. MiXCR, applied by TCRdb to the 5' RACE reads, yields one record per CDR3 protein. The sample has some 92,000 distinct CDR3 sequences, roughly 30% seen once. V was clipped by 0 bases and J by 5 bases, with 16 bases between them. Germline lookup yields CDR1 DFQATT and CDR2 SNEGSKA (reference sequence). This CDR3 spans 15 amino acids. This clonotype was recorded at least ten times. Sequenced sample: blood, either unsorted or a sorted T cell fraction (not recorded which). The V call is TRBV20-1, the J call TRBJ1-1; perhaps TRBD1 as D (5 bases). This sequence originates from a male donor with ankylosing spondylitis or in good health (not recorded which). The CDR3 region is CSARDHGRVLTEAFF. Here the CDR3 DNA reads TGCAGTGCTAGAGATCATGGCAGGGTCTTAACTGAAGCTTTCTTT.